This T cell receptor (beta chain) appears in the sequencing data of a study of blood T cell repertoires in COVID-19. Study-wide background: From the United States, Italy and Spain came samples of acute and convalescent COVID-19. T cells, B-cell-depleted T cells, or PBMCs supplied cDNA or gDNA.

This clone was seen just once. Per the original data handling: Amplifying reference gene primers gave estimates of nucleated cell counts. Profiled with immunoSEQ multiplex PCR; TCRdb holds only in-frame clones, not every one. V and J calls and clone size are copied from that table; D and trimming were computed from the DNA. The sample contains some 130,000 clones, around 85% of which appear only once. The TCR was taken from a woman aged 45 to 65 with acute or convalescent COVID-19. The sample was peripheral blood.

This CDR3 reads CASSLQASGGTDTQYF. CDR3 nucleotides: TGCGCCAGCAGCTTGCAGGCTAGCGGGGGCACAGATACGCAGTATTTT. The chain uses TRBV5-1 and TRBJ2-3; TRBD2 matches at 9 bases. The CDR3 extends over 16 amino acids. J was trimmed by 1 base and V by 1 base; bases with no gene match: 4. CDR1 SGHRS and CDR2 YFSETQ come from the germline V gene.